A selection of T cell receptor beta chains follows, all from one sample in a study of regulatory T cells in long-lasting Graves disease. TCRdb reprocessed the multiplex PCR reads with MiXCR, giving one entry per CDR3 protein. The data contain around 480,000 distinct CDR3 sequences, approximately 16% of them singletons. The sample also formed part of further work on T cells in Graves' hyperthyroidism and ophthalmopathy.

Sequenced material: peripheral blood mononuclear cells (PBMCs), taken at new diagnosis, from a patient treated with antithyroid drugs. All receptors come from a woman in her forties or fifties with Graves disease. Both conserved end residues are part of each CDR3. The order of the fields is D gene, J gene, V gene, clone size, CDR3 protein, CDR3 DNA. D genes are given only for firm matches. A clone size is listed for some rows: how often the clone was seen (once, few, many), or a class if it is expanded.

D: .
J: TRBJ2-7
V: TRBV27
size: many
CDR3: CASSLTDHEQYF
DNA: TGTGCCAGCAGTTTAACTGATCATGAGCAGTACTTC

D: TRBD1
J: TRBJ1-3
V: TRBV13
size: .
CDR3: CASSRTGGLSGNTIYF
DNA: TGTGCCAGCAGCCGGACAGGGGGCCTCTCTGGAAACACCATATATTTT

D: TRBD1
J: TRBJ1-4
V: TRBV19
size: .
CDR3: CASSTRTGTGSSGKLFF
DNA: TGTGCCAGTAGTACGAGAACCGGGACAGGAAGTTCGGGAAAACTGTTTTTT

D: .
J: TRBJ1-2
V: TRBV10-3
size: few
CDR3: CAISETADWGYTF
DNA: TGTGCCATCAGCGAGACAGCTGATTGGGGCTACACCTTC

D: .
J: TRBJ2-5
V: TRBV2
size: many
CDR3: CASSFMGGQETQYF
DNA: TGTGCCAGCAGTTTCATGGGGGGCCAAGAGACCCAGTACTTC

D: .
J: TRBJ2-2
V: TRBV24-1
size: few
CDR3: CATSDPGQGGTGELFF
DNA: TGTGCCACCAGTGATCCAGGACAGGGAGGGACCGGGGAGCTGTTTTTT

D: .
J: TRBJ2-7
V: TRBV10-3
size: .
CDR3: CAIRSPTGGRGAGEQYF
DNA: TGTGCCATCAGGTCCCCAACGGGGGGCAGAGGGGCGGGTGAGCAGTACTTC

D: TRBD1
J: TRBJ1-1
V: TRBV28
size: many
CDR3: CASSFPGQGNTEAFF
DNA: TGTGCCAGCAGTTTCCCGGGACAGGGGAACACTGAAGCTTTCTTT

D: .
J: TRBJ2-5
V: TRBV3-1
size: many
CDR3: CASSQGRSGETQYF
DNA: TGTGCCAGCAGCCAAGGGCGGTCAGGGGAGACCCAGTACTTC

D: .
J: TRBJ2-4
V: TRBV20-1
size: .
CDR3: CSASILAKNIQYF
DNA: TGCAGTGCCTCGATTCTAGCCAAAAACATTCAGTACTTC